Listed here are 13 T cell receptor beta chains from one sample, sequenced in a study of blood T cell repertoires in COVID-19. TCRdb keeps only in-frame clones here, not all; method: immunoSEQ multiplex PCR. The sample lists about 190,000 clones; about 85% were seen once. Source material: PBMCs or T cells enriched from blood (not recorded which). These TCRs come from a woman aged 40 to 50 in a cohort exposed to, infected with or recovered from COVID-19 (not recorded which).

The gene calls are TRBV6-2 or TRBV6-3 and TRBJ1-1; D possibly corresponds to TRBD1 (5 bases). The CDR3 is 13 amino acids. CDR1 is MNHEY and CDR2 is SVGEGT in the germline V gene. V gave up 4 bases and J gave up 1 base, with 7 bases separating them. Written as DNA, the CDR3 is TGTGCCAGCAGTTCAACAGGGAACACTGAAGCTTTCTTT. Encoded protein: CASSSTGNTEAFF.

This chain uses TRBV24-1 with TRBJ1-1; a weak D match, TRBD1 (5 bases). Per germline, CDR1 KGHDR and CDR2 SFDVKD. V was pared by 5 bases and J by 6 bases, with 6 bases between. The CDR3 is made up of 11 amino acids. Here the CDR3 DNA reads TGTGCCACCAGTGCAGGGTCTGAAGCTTTCTTT. Translation: CATSAGSEAFF.

V and J are TRBV7-9 and TRBJ2-7; 11 bases agree with TRBD1. CDR1 and CDR2 from the germline V gene are SEHNR and FQNEAQ (reference sequence). CDR3 size: 16 residues. V lost 0 bases, J lost 4 bases, and 5 bases stayed unmatched. Here the CDR3 reads CASSLAADRGPYEQYF. The DNA of the CDR3 is TGTGCCAGCAGCTTAGCTGCGGACAGGGGGCCATACGAGCAGTACTTC.

This sequence joins TRBV5-1 and TRBJ1-1, with 9 bases aligning to TRBD1. The germline V gene has CDR1 SGHRS and CDR2 YFSETQ. CDR3 length equals 16 residues. V was pared by 4 bases and J by 0 bases, with 7 bases of the junction left unmatched. CDR3 in DNA: TGCGCCAGCAGCGCGACCGGGACAGGGCTGAACACTGAAGCTTTCTTT. Translated, it gives CASSATGTGLNTEAFF.

This chain connects TRBV2 to TRBJ1-2; a weak D match, TRBD1 (5 bases). CDR1 is SNHLY, CDR2 FYNNEI, per germline. V was clipped by 3 bases and J by 6 bases, with 14 bases between them. The CDR3 extends over 14 amino acids. The CDR3: CASSDGGRDHGYTF. The CDR3 DNA reads TGTGCCAGCAGTGACGGCGGCAGGGATCATGGCTACACCTTC.

This chain connects TRBV12-5 to TRBJ1-6; D might be TRBD1 (6 bases). Germline V gene data show CDR1 as LGHNT and CDR2 as FRNRAP. V was cut by 6 bases and J by 5 bases, with 11 bases left in between. The CDR3 extends over 14 amino acids. The CDR3 here is CASGGGQNNSPLHF. The CDR3 region has the DNA TGTGCTAGTGGAGGGGGACAAAATAATTCACCCCTCCACTTT.

The chain has TRBV2 and TRBJ2-1; 8 bases align to TRBD2. This CDR3 region has 15 residues. The V and J ends lost 8 bases and 7 bases, in that order; junction bases with no gene match: 13. Germline CDR1 reads SNHLY; CDR2 reads FYNNEI. Written as DNA, the CDR3 is TGTGCCAGCCCCTTCGATAGCGGGGTTGTAAATGAGCAGTTCTTC. It translates to CASPFDSGVVNEQFF.

This chain joins TRBV14 and TRBJ1-1, with D perhaps matching TRBD1 (6 bases). Trimming removed 2 bases from V and 2 bases from J, with 9 bases in between. CDR1 is SGHDN and CDR2 is FVKESK in the germline V gene. The CDR3 extends over 14 amino acids. The CDR3 loop is CASSQSDRNTEAFF. The CDR3 DNA reads TGTGCCAGCAGCCAATCGGACAGAAACACTGAAGCTTTCTTT.

The J gene is TRBJ2-2, the V gene TRBV28, with 9 bases fitting TRBD2. The CDR3 contains 15 residues. After removal of 3 bases from V and 7 bases from J, the junction contained 6 bases not matched to a gene. Germline CDR1 and CDR2: MDHEN and SYDVKM. CDR3 protein: CASSFWRGGHGELFF. DNA for the CDR3: TGTGCCAGCAGTTTCTGGCGGGGGGGCCACGGGGAGCTGTTTTTT.

CDR3 nucleotides: TGTGCCGTGTCCCGGGACAGGGAAGGAAAAGAAAAACTGTTTTTT. It is translated as CAVSRDREGKEKLFF. V usage is TRBV10-3 and J usage is TRBJ1-4, with 9 bases lining up with TRBD1. CDR3 size: 15 residues. Germline CDR1 is ENHRY and CDR2 is SYGVKD. After removal of 11 bases from V and 8 bases from J, the junction contained 15 bases not matched to a gene.

DNA for the CDR3: TGTGCCACCAGCAGAGATAGGTGGCCCCGGGGGGGAGAGACCCAGTACTTC. Translated, it gives CATSRDRWPRGGETQYF. The chain has TRBV15 and TRBJ2-5; 8 bases line up with TRBD2. With 0 bases clipped from V and 4 bases from J, the junction kept 10 bases outside the gene matches. Germline V CDR1 and CDR2: LNHNV, YYDKDF (reference sequence). The CDR3 totals 17 residues.

The V and J genes are TRBV11-3 and TRBJ2-5; 13 bases align to TRBD2. The length of the CDR3 is 18 residues. V was pared by 5 bases and J by 5 bases, with 14 bases of the junction left unmatched. Germline V gene lookup returns CDR1 SGHNT and CDR2 YENEEA. CDR3 coding DNA: TGTGCCAGCAGCCAAGGAGTCTGGACTAGCGGGAGTTTGGAGACCCAGTACTTC. Translating gives CASSQGVWTSGSLETQYF.

The chain combines TRBV19 with TRBJ1-6, with D possibly being TRBD1 (6 bases). The CDR3 spans 17 residues. Per the germline V gene, CDR1 is LNHDA and CDR2 is SQIVND (reference sequence). V lost 4 bases to trimming and J lost 1 base, with 14 bases between them. CDR3 sequence (DNA): TGTGCCAGTAGTAGCTACAGGGAGTCGTCCTATAATTCACCCCTCCACTTT. As protein: CASSSYRESSYNSPLHF.